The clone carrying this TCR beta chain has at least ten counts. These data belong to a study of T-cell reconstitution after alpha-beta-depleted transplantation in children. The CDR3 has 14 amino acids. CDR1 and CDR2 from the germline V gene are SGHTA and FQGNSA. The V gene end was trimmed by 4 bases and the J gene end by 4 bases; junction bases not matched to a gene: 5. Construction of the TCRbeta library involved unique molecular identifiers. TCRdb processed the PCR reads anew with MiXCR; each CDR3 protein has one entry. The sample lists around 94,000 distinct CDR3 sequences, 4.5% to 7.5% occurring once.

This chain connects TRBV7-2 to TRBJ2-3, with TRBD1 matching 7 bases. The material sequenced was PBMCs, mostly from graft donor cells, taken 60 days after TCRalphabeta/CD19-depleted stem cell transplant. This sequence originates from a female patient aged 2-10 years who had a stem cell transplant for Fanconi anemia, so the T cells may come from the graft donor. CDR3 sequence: CASSSTGTADTQYF. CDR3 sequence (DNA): TGTGCCAGCAGCTCGACCGGGACAGCAGATACGCAGTATTTT.